The source of this T cell receptor beta chain is a study of blood T cell repertoires in COVID-19. In the original workflow: Amplifying reference gene primers gave estimates of nucleated cell counts. Measured with immunoSEQ multiplex PCR; TCRdb has only the in-frame clones, and not every one. That table furnishes V, J and clone size, whereas the DNA furnished D and trimming. The sample consists of tens of thousands of clones, about four fifths of them appearing once. In germline, CDR1 is SGHRS, CDR2 YFSETQ. V shed 4 bases, J shed 3 bases, and the junction held 9 bases outside the gene matches. The CDR3 consists of 17 residues.

The sample was peripheral blood. V gene TRBV5-1 combines with J gene TRBJ2-2; TRBD1 agrees at 10 bases. The clonotype originates from an older woman with acute or convalescent COVID-19. CDR3 residues: CASSRGQGGADTGELFF. The CDR3 bases are TGCGCCAGCAGCAGAGGACAGGGGGGGGCGGACACCGGGGAGCTGTTTTTT. Full variable domain (rest looked up from reference TRBV5-1 and TRBJ2-2): KAGVTQTPRYLIKTRGQQVTLSCSPISGHRSVSWYQQTPGQGLQFLFEYFSETQRNKGNFPGRFSGRQFSNSRSEMNVSTLELGDSALYLCASSRGQGGADTGELFFGEGSRLTVL.